This T cell receptor (beta chain) comes out of a study of T cells after yellow fever vaccination. TCRdb processed the 5' RACE reads anew with MiXCR; each CDR3 protein has one entry. The sample holds 25,000 to 35,000 distinct CDR3 sequences, 6.3% seen once. Germline values: CDR1 SGHAT, CDR2 FQDESV (reference sequence). CDR3 length: 14 amino acids. The germline V and J ends were trimmed by 4 bases and 4 bases, with 11 bases remaining between them. In the case of this clonotype: A much more abundant neighbour one base away suggests this may be a read error.

The chain joins TRBV11-1 to TRBJ2-1; D may be TRBD2 (6 bases). The sample was PBMCs, either bulk or a sorted T-cell subset (CD4+, CD8+, memory, or dextramer-sorted; not recorded which), taken on the day of the yellow fever booster vaccination. The sequence derives from a man aged 25 to 40 who received the YFV17D yellow fever vaccine. As DNA, the CDR3 is TGTGCCAGCAGCTCGGGCGGGGCTTACAATGAGCAGTTCTTC. Its translation: CASSSGGAYNEQFF.